The rows below give T cell receptor beta chains drawn from one sample of a study of OX40 agonist ivuxolimab in advanced cancers. Produced via immunoSEQ multiplex PCR; TCRdb's table is partial and in-frame only. In the table there are around 65,000 clones, almost 90% of which are singletons. The sample was CD4+ or CD8+ T cells sorted from blood, taken in a trial of the OX40 agonist ivuxolimab. Source of these receptors: an adult with an advanced solid tumor such as melanoma, head and neck, liver or kidney cancer. Both conserved end residues are part of each CDR3. The order of the fields is clone size, D gene, J gene, V gene, CDR3 DNA, CDR3 protein. The D gene is left open where the match is weak. Only part of the rows carry a size: once, few, many, or a class if the clone is expanded.

abundance: NA; d_gene: NA; j_gene: TRBJ2-3; v_gene: TRBV7-5; CDR3nt: TGTGCCAGAAGCCATCTAGCGGGAGGCGCTGATACGCAGTATTTT; CDR3aa: CARSHLAGGADTQYF
abundance: NA; d_gene: NA; j_gene: TRBJ2-1; v_gene: TRBV18; CDR3nt: TGTGCCAGCTCACCACCGGAAGGGGGCAATGAGCAGTTCTTC; CDR3aa: CASSPPEGGNEQFF
abundance: NA; d_gene: NA; j_gene: TRBJ1-2; v_gene: TRBV28; CDR3nt: TGTGCCAGCAGCGCCGGACCGGGATCTATGATCGGCTACACCTTC; CDR3aa: CASSAGPGSMIGYTF
abundance: NA; d_gene: NA; j_gene: TRBJ2-7; v_gene: TRBV5-1; CDR3nt: TGCGCCAGCAGCCGGGACTCCCTGAGCTCCTACGAGCAGTACTTC; CDR3aa: CASSRDSLSSYEQYF
abundance: NA; d_gene: TRBD1; j_gene: TRBJ1-4; v_gene: TRBV4-3; CDR3nt: TGCGCCAGCAGCCCCGGACAGGGAAATGAAAAACTGTTTTTT; CDR3aa: CASSPGQGNEKLFF
abundance: NA; d_gene: NA; j_gene: TRBJ2-7; v_gene: TRBV10-3; CDR3nt: TGTGCCATGGCGGCTTACTCCTACGAGCAGTACTTC; CDR3aa: CAMAAYSYEQYF
abundance: NA; d_gene: NA; j_gene: TRBJ2-3; v_gene: TRBV2; CDR3nt: TGTGCCAGCAGCGGGGACACAGCTAGCACAGATACGCAGTATTTT; CDR3aa: CASSGDTASTDTQYF
abundance: NA; d_gene: TRBD1; j_gene: TRBJ2-7; v_gene: TRBV7-9; CDR3nt: TGTGCCAGCAGCTTCTCCCCGGGACAGGGATGGTACGAGCAGTACTTC; CDR3aa: CASSFSPGQGWYEQYF
abundance: NA; d_gene: TRBD2; j_gene: TRBJ2-1; v_gene: TRBV28; CDR3nt: TGTGCCAGCAGTTTAGCGGGAGGGCTTAACAATGAGCAGTTCTTC; CDR3aa: CASSLAGGLNNEQFF
abundance: NA; d_gene: NA; j_gene: TRBJ1-3; v_gene: TRBV18; CDR3nt: TGTGCCAGCTCACCACCTTCAGTCTCTGGAAACACCATATATTTT; CDR3aa: CASSPPSVSGNTIYF
abundance: NA; d_gene: NA; j_gene: TRBJ2-2; v_gene: TRBV5-1; CDR3nt: TGCGCCAGCAGCTTGGGTCTAGAGGGCACCGGGGAGCTGTTTTTT; CDR3aa: CASSLGLEGTGELFF
abundance: once; d_gene: NA; j_gene: TRBJ2-3; v_gene: TRBV18; CDR3nt: TGTGCCAGCTCACCACCGTTCCAGCTCACAGATACGCAGTATTTT; CDR3aa: CASSPPFQLTDTQYF
abundance: NA; d_gene: NA; j_gene: TRBJ1-5; v_gene: TRBV12-2; CDR3nt: TGTGCAAGTCGCCGCCGTAGGGATAGCAATCAGCCCCAGCATTTT; CDR3aa: CASRRRRDSNQPQHF
abundance: few; d_gene: TRBD2; j_gene: TRBJ2-5; v_gene: TRBV29-1; CDR3nt: TGCAGCGTTGGGACTAGCGGAGGGGGGTACCAAGAGACCCAGTACTTC; CDR3aa: CSVGTSGGGYQETQYF
abundance: NA; d_gene: NA; j_gene: TRBJ2-5; v_gene: TRBV14; CDR3nt: TGTGCCAGCAGCCAAGGGGTGCGGAAAGAGACCCAGTACTTC; CDR3aa: CASSQGVRKETQYF
abundance: NA; d_gene: NA; j_gene: TRBJ2-7; v_gene: TRBV7-2; CDR3nt: TGTGCCAGCAGTTCTCCGGGTACCTACGAGCAGTACTTC; CDR3aa: CASSSPGTYEQYF
abundance: NA; d_gene: NA; j_gene: TRBJ2-3; v_gene: TRBV7-9; CDR3nt: TGTGCCAGCAGCTTAGCAGATACGCAGTATTTT; CDR3aa: CASSLADTQYF
abundance: NA; d_gene: TRBD1; j_gene: TRBJ2-1; v_gene: TRBV5-1; CDR3nt: TGCGCCAGCAGGGCAACAGGGGGCTCCTACAATGAGCAGTTCTTC; CDR3aa: CASRATGGSYNEQFF
abundance: NA; d_gene: TRBD2; j_gene: TRBJ2-7; v_gene: TRBV7-2; CDR3nt: TGTGCCAGCAGCTCTAGCGGGGTTTCCTACGAGCAGTACTTC; CDR3aa: CASSSSGVSYEQYF
abundance: NA; d_gene: NA; j_gene: TRBJ2-3; v_gene: TRBV9; CDR3nt: TGTGCCAGCAGCGTAGCGGCAGGGGGGACAGATACGCAGTATTTT; CDR3aa: CASSVAAGGTDTQYF
abundance: once; d_gene: NA; j_gene: TRBJ2-7; v_gene: TRBV27; CDR3nt: TGTGCCAGCAGTTTTTTTTCCAGGGGATCAGAGCAGTACTTC; CDR3aa: CASSFFSRGSEQYF
abundance: NA; d_gene: NA; j_gene: TRBJ1-5; v_gene: TRBV6-5; CDR3nt: TGTGCCAGCAGTTACGATAGCAATCAGCCCCAGCATTTT; CDR3aa: CASSYDSNQPQHF
abundance: NA; d_gene: NA; j_gene: TRBJ2-5; v_gene: TRBV5-1; CDR3nt: TGCGCCAGCAGCTTGGACGGGCCAGAGACCCAGTACTTC; CDR3aa: CASSLDGPETQYF
abundance: NA; d_gene: NA; j_gene: TRBJ1-3; v_gene: TRBV7-2; CDR3nt: TGTGCCAGCAGCTACTCGAGGGGGGCGGGTGGAAACACCATATATTTT; CDR3aa: CASSYSRGAGGNTIYF
abundance: NA; d_gene: TRBD1; j_gene: TRBJ1-6; v_gene: TRBV7-3; CDR3nt: TGTGCCAGCTCCTGGACAGGGAGCTCACCCCTCCACTTT; CDR3aa: CASSWTGSSPLHF
abundance: NA; d_gene: NA; j_gene: TRBJ2-2; v_gene: TRBV5-1; CDR3nt: TGCGCCAGCAGCTTCAGCTGGTCCGGGGAGCTGTTTTTT; CDR3aa: CASSFSWSGELFF
abundance: few; d_gene: TRBD1; j_gene: TRBJ2-7; v_gene: TRBV7-9; CDR3nt: TGTGCCAGCAGCCACAGGGGGATTACAGGGCTGACCTACGAGCAGTACTTC; CDR3aa: CASSHRGITGLTYEQYF
abundance: NA; d_gene: NA; j_gene: TRBJ1-6; v_gene: TRBV28; CDR3nt: TGTGCCAGCAGTCCCCGCGGGACGGGTATCGTCCACTATAATTCACCCCTCCACTTT; CDR3aa: CASSPRGTGIVHYNSPLHF
abundance: once; d_gene: TRBD2; j_gene: TRBJ2-1; v_gene: TRBV4-2; CDR3nt: TGTGCCAGCAGCCCAGAACTAGCGCAAAGCTCCTACAATGAGCAGTTCTTC; CDR3aa: CASSPELAQSSYNEQFF
abundance: once; d_gene: NA; j_gene: TRBJ2-1; v_gene: TRBV15; CDR3nt: TGTGCCACCAGCACCCGAACAGGGAATGAGCAGTTCTTC; CDR3aa: CATSTRTGNEQFF
abundance: once; d_gene: NA; j_gene: TRBJ2-5; v_gene: TRBV28; CDR3nt: TGTGCCAGCAGCCAACAAGAGACCCAGTACTTC; CDR3aa: CASSQQETQYF
abundance: NA; d_gene: NA; j_gene: TRBJ1-5; v_gene: TRBV18; CDR3nt: TGTGCCAGCTCATCAACAGGGAAAGGTCAGCCCCAGCATTTT; CDR3aa: CASSSTGKGQPQHF
abundance: NA; d_gene: TRBD2; j_gene: TRBJ2-1; v_gene: TRBV6-6; CDR3nt: TGTGCCAGCAGTATCGCCGGGACTACATACAATGAGCAGTTCTTC; CDR3aa: CASSIAGTTYNEQFF
abundance: NA; d_gene: NA; j_gene: TRBJ2-5; v_gene: TRBV6-5; CDR3nt: TGTGCCAGCAGTGCCCGAGTTGAGACCCAGTACTTC; CDR3aa: CASSARVETQYF
abundance: NA; d_gene: NA; j_gene: TRBJ1-4; v_gene: TRBV12-2; CDR3nt: TGCATCGGGGGAGTTAATGAAAAACTGTTTTTT; CDR3aa: CIGGVNEKLFF
abundance: NA; d_gene: NA; j_gene: TRBJ1-2; v_gene: TRBV2; CDR3nt: TGTGCCAGCAGCTCGGACGGATATAACTATGGCTACACCTTC; CDR3aa: CASSSDGYNYGYTF
abundance: NA; d_gene: NA; j_gene: TRBJ2-5; v_gene: TRBV28; CDR3nt: TGTGCCAGCCTCAACGGTGGACGGTCAAAAGAGACCCAGTACTTC; CDR3aa: CASLNGGRSKETQYF
abundance: NA; d_gene: TRBD2; j_gene: TRBJ2-2; v_gene: TRBV27; CDR3nt: TGTGCCAGCAGTTTGAACGGGAGGGCCATCGGGGAGCTGTTTTTT; CDR3aa: CASSLNGRAIGELFF
abundance: NA; d_gene: NA; j_gene: TRBJ2-7; v_gene: TRBV6-6; CDR3nt: TGTGCCAGCAGTCCCGGTGGAGGGGGCAAAAGCGAGCAGTACTTC; CDR3aa: CASSPGGGGKSEQYF
abundance: NA; d_gene: NA; j_gene: TRBJ2-1; v_gene: TRBV6-6; CDR3nt: TGTGCCAGCAGAGGTAGCGGCAACCTTACCTACAATGAGCAGTTCTTC; CDR3aa: CASRGSGNLTYNEQFF
abundance: NA; d_gene: TRBD2; j_gene: TRBJ2-1; v_gene: TRBV6-6; CDR3nt: TGTGCCAGCAGTTTACTAGCGGGAGGGGGCTACAATGAGCAGTTCTTC; CDR3aa: CASSLLAGGGYNEQFF
abundance: once; d_gene: TRBD1; j_gene: TRBJ2-5; v_gene: TRBV7-2; CDR3nt: TGTGCCAGCAGCTTAGCGCAGACAGGGCAAGGCGCCCAGTACTTC; CDR3aa: CASSLAQTGQGAQYF
abundance: NA; d_gene: NA; j_gene: TRBJ1-2; v_gene: TRBV5-1; CDR3nt: TGCGCCAGCAGCCGCGGGGACGTCTACGGCTACACCTTC; CDR3aa: CASSRGDVYGYTF
abundance: NA; d_gene: NA; j_gene: TRBJ2-5; v_gene: TRBV14; CDR3nt: TGTGCCAGCAGCCAAGCAACGGAGACCCAGTACTTC; CDR3aa: CASSQATETQYF
abundance: NA; d_gene: TRBD2; j_gene: TRBJ2-4; v_gene: TRBV6-1; CDR3nt: TGTGCCAGCAGTGGAGAACTAGCGGGAGGAGCCAAAAACATTCAGTACTTC; CDR3aa: CASSGELAGGAKNIQYF
abundance: NA; d_gene: NA; j_gene: TRBJ2-5; v_gene: TRBV19; CDR3nt: TGTGCCAGTAGTCAGGAGGCTGTGTACCAAGAGACCCAGTACTTC; CDR3aa: CASSQEAVYQETQYF
abundance: NA; d_gene: NA; j_gene: TRBJ1-4; v_gene: TRBV6-5; CDR3nt: TGTGCCAGCAGTTACCGGACAGCGAATGAAAAACTGTTTTTT; CDR3aa: CASSYRTANEKLFF
abundance: NA; d_gene: NA; j_gene: TRBJ1-4; v_gene: TRBV7-9; CDR3nt: TGTGCCAGCAGCTTAGGGACAAGTAATGAAAAACTGTTTTTT; CDR3aa: CASSLGTSNEKLFF
abundance: once; d_gene: TRBD1; j_gene: TRBJ1-1; v_gene: TRBV10-3; CDR3nt: TGTGCCATCAAGGATTCGACAGGGACGAACACTGAAGCTTTCTTT; CDR3aa: CAIKDSTGTNTEAFF
abundance: NA; d_gene: NA; j_gene: TRBJ1-1; v_gene: TRBV5-6; CDR3nt: TGTGCCAGCAGCTTGAGCGAGGGCACTGAAGCTTTCTTT; CDR3aa: CASSLSEGTEAFF
abundance: NA; d_gene: NA; j_gene: TRBJ2-2; v_gene: TRBV9; CDR3nt: TGTGCCAGCAGCGTAGATCAGGGTTCGAACACCGGGGAGCTGTTTTTT; CDR3aa: CASSVDQGSNTGELFF
abundance: NA; d_gene: NA; j_gene: TRBJ2-7; v_gene: TRBV7-9; CDR3nt: TGTGCCAGCAGCCAAGGACTCCCGGGCTCCTACGAGCAGTACTTC; CDR3aa: CASSQGLPGSYEQYF
abundance: NA; d_gene: NA; j_gene: TRBJ2-2; v_gene: TRBV11-2; CDR3nt: TGTGCCAGCAGCACAAACACGAACACCGGGGAGCTGTTTTTT; CDR3aa: CASSTNTNTGELFF
abundance: NA; d_gene: NA; j_gene: TRBJ2-5; v_gene: TRBV27; CDR3nt: TGTGCCAGCAGTAGATCGTCCGGGACGACGGTTCAACCGGGGACCCAGTACTTC; CDR3aa: CASSRSSGTTVQPGTQYF
abundance: NA; d_gene: NA; j_gene: TRBJ1-1; v_gene: TRBV5-1; CDR3nt: TGCGCCAGCAGGCCGAGGACTGAAGCTTTCTTT; CDR3aa: CASRPRTEAFF
abundance: once; d_gene: NA; j_gene: TRBJ2-5; v_gene: TRBV5-1; CDR3nt: TGCGCCAGCAGCTTGGTCCAGGGGAGTTTTGAGACCCAGTACTTC; CDR3aa: CASSLVQGSFETQYF
abundance: NA; d_gene: TRBD1; j_gene: TRBJ2-2; v_gene: TRBV28; CDR3nt: TGTGCCAGCAGTACCCAGAGAGGACAGGCCCGCACCGGGGAGCTGTTTTTT; CDR3aa: CASSTQRGQARTGELFF